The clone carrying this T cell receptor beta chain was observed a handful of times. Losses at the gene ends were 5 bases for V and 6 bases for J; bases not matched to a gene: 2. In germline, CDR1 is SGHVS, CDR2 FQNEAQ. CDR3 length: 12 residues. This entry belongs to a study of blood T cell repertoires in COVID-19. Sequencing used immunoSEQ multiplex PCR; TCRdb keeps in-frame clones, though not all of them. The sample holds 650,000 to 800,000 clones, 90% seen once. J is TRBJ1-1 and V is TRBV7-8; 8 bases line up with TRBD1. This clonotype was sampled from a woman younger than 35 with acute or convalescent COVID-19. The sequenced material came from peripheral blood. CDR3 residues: CASSPQGAEAFF. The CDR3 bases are TGTGCCAGCAGCCCACAGGGGGCTGAAGCTTTCTTT.